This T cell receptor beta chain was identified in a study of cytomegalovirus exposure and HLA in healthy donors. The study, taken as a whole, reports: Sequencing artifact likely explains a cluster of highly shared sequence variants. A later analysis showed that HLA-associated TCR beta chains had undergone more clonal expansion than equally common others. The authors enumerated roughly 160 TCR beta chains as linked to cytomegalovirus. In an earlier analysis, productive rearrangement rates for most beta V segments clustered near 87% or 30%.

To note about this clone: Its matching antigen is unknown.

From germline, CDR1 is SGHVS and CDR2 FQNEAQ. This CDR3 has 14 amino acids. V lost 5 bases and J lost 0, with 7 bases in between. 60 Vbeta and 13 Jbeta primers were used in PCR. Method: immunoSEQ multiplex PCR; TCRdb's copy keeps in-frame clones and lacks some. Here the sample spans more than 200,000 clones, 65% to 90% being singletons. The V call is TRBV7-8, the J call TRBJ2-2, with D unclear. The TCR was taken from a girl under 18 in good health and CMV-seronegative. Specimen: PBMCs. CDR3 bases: TGTGCCAGCAGCGCAACATCGAACACCGGGGAGCTGTTTTTT. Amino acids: CASSATSNTGELFF.